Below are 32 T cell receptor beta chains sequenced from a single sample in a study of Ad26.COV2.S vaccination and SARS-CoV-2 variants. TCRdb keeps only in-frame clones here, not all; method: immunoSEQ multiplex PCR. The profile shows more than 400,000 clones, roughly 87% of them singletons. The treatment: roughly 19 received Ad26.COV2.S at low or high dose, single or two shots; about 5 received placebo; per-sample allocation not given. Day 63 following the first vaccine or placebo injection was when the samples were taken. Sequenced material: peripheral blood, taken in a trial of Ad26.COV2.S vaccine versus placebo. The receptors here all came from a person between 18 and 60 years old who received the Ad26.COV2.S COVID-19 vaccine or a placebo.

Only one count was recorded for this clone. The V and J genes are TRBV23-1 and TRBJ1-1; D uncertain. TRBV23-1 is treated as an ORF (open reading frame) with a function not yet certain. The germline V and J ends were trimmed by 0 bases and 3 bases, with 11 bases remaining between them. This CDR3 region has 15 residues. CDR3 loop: CASSQSIRIYTEAFF. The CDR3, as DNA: TGCGCCAGCAGTCAATCGATCCGGATCTACACTGAAGCTTTCTTT.

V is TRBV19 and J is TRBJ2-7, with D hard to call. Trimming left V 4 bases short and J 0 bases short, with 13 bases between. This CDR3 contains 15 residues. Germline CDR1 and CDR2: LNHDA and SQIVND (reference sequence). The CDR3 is CASSNPGRSSYEQYF. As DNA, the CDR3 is TGTGCCAGTAGTAATCCGGGCAGGAGCTCCTACGAGCAGTACTTC.

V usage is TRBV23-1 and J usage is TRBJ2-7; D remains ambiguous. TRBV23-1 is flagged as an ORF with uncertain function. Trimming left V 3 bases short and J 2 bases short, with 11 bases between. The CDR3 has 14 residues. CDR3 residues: CASSQPNCPYEQYF. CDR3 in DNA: TGCGCCAGCAGTCAGCCAAACTGCCCCTACGAGCAGTACTTC.

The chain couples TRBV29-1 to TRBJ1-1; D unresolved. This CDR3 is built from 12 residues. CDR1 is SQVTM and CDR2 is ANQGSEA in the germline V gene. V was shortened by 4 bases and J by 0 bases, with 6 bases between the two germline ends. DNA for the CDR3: TGCAGCGTTGGGAGGATGAACACTGAAGCTTTCTTT. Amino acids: CSVGRMNTEAFF.

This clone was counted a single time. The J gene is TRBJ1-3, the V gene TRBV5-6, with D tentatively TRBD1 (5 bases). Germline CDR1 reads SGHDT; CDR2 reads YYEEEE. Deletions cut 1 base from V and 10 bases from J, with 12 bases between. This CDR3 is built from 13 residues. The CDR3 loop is CASSLRTIETIYF. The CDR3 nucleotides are TGTGCCAGCAGCTTGAGGACAATCGAAACCATATATTTT.

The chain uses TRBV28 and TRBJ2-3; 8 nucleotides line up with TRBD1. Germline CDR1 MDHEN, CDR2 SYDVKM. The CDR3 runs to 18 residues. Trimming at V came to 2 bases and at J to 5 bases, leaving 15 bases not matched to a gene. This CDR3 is CASSLAERGRGPKDTQYF. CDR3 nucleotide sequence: TGTGCCAGCAGTTTAGCCGAGCGCGGCAGGGGGCCTAAAGATACGCAGTATTTT.

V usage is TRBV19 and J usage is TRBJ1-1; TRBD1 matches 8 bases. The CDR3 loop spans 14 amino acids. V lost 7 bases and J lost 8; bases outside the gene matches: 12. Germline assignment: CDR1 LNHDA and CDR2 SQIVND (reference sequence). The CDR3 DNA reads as TGTGCCAGTACCCGACAGGGGAGTAAAGGGGAAGCTTTCTTT. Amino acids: CASTRQGSKGEAFF.

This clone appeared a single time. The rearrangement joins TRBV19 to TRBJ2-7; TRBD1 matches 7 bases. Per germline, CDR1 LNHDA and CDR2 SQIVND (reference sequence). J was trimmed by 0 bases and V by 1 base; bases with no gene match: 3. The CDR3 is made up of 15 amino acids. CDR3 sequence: CASSIAGTASYEQYF. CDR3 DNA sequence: TGTGCCAGTAGTATAGCCGGGACAGCCTCCTACGAGCAGTACTTC.

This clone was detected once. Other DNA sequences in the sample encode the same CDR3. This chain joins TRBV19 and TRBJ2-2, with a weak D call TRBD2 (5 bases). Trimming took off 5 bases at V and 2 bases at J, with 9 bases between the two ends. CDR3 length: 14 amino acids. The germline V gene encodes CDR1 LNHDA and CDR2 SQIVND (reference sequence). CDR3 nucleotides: TGTGCCAGTAGTCCAGGACTCAACACCGGGGAGCTGTTTTTT. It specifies CASSPGLNTGELFF.

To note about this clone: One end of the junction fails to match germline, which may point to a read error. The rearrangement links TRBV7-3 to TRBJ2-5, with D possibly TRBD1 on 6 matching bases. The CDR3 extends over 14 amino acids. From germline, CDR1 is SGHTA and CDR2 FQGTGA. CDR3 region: CASSLTGPGETQYF. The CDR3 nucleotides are TGTGCCAGCAGCCTAACAGGGCCAGGGGAGACCCAGTACTTC.

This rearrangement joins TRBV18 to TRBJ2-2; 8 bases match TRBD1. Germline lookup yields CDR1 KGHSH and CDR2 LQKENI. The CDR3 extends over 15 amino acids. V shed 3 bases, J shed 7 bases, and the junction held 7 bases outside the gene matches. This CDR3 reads CASSPDRDSIGELFF. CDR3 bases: TGTGCCAGCTCACCGGACAGGGATTCTATCGGGGAGCTGTTTTTT. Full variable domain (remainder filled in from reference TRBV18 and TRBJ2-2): NAGVMQNPRHLVRRRGQEARLRCSPMKGHSHVYWYRQLPEEGLKFMVYLQKENIIDESGMPKERFSAEFPKEGPSILRIQQVVRGDSAAYFCASSPDRDSIGELFFGEGSRLTVL.

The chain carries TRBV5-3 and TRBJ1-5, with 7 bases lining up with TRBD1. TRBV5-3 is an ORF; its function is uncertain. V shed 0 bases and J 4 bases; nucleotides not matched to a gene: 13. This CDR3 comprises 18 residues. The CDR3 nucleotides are TGTGCCAGAAGCTTGGCTCAAGGGGGCGGCTCTGGGAATCAGCCCCAGCATTTT. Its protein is CARSLAQGGGSGNQPQHF.

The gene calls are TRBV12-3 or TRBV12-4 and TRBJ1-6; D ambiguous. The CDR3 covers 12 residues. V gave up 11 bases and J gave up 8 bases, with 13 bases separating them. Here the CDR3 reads CAGLKRDSPLHF. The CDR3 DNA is TGTGCCGGGCTGAAGAGGGATTCACCCCTCCACTTT.

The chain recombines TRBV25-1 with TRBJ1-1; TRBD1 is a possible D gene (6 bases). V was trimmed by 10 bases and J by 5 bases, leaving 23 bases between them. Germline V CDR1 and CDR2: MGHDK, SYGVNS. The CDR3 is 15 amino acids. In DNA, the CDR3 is TGTGCCACCACCCGGTCCGGGGGGGCGCGTACTGAAGCTTTCTTT. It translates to CATTRSGGARTEAFF.

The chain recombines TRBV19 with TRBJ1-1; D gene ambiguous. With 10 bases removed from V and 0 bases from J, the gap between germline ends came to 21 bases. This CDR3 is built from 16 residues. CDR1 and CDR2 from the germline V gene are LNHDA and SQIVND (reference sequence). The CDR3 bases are TGTGCCACTTCCCAAGGAAGGGCAGTCATGAACACTGAAGCTTTCTTT. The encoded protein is CATSQGRAVMNTEAFF.

DNA of the CDR3: TGTGCCAGCGGCTCGTATGGCTACACCTTC. It codes for CASGSYGYTF. The chain has TRBV28 and TRBJ1-2; D is ambiguous. The length of the CDR3 is 10 residues. Germline CDR1 MDHEN, CDR2 SYDVKM. Trimming shortened V by 8 bases and J by 5 bases, and 6 bases separated the two germline ends.

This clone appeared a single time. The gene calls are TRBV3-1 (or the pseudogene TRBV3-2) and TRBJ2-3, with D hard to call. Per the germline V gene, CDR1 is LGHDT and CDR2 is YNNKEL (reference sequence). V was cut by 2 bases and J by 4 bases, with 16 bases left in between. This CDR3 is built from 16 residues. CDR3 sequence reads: CASSQKGSAAPDTQYF. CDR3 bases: TGTGCCAGCAGCCAAAAAGGAAGTGCGGCACCAGATACGCAGTATTTT.

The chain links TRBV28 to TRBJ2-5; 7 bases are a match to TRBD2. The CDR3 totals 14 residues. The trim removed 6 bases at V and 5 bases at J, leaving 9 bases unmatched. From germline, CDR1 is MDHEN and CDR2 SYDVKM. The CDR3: CASRPGLEGETQYF. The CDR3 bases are TGTGCCAGCAGACCCGGACTAGAGGGGGAGACCCAGTACTTC.

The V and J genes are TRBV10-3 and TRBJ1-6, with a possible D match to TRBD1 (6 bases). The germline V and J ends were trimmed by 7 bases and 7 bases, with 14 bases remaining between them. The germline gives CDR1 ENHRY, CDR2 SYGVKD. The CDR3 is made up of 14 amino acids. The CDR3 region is CAINTDRLNSPLHF. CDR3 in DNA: TGTGCCATCAATACTGACAGGCTAAATTCACCCCTCCACTTT.

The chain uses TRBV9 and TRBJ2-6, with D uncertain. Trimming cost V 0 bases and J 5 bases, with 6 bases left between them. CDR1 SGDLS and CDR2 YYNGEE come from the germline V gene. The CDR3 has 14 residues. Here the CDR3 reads CASSVGGRANVLTF. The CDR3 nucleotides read TGTGCCAGCAGCGTAGGTGGACGGGCCAACGTCCTGACTTTC.

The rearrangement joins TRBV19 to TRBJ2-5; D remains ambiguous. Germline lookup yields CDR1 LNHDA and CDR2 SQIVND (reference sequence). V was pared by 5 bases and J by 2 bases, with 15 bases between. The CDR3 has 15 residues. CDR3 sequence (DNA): TGTGCCAGTAGTGGTGGGCGGTTGACTCAAGAGACCCAGTACTTC. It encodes CASSGGRLTQETQYF.

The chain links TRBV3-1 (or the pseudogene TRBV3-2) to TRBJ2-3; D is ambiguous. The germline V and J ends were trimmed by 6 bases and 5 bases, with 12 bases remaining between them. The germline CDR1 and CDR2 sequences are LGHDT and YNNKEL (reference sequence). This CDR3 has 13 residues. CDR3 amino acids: CASSPAPGDTQYF. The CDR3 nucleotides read TGTGCCAGCAGTCCGGCACCGGGAGATACGCAGTATTTT.

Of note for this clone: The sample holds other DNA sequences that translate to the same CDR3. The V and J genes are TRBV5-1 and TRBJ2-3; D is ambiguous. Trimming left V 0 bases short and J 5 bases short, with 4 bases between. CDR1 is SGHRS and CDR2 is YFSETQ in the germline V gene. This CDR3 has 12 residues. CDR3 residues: CASSLELDTQYF. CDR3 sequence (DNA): TGCGCCAGCAGCTTGGAGTTAGATACGCAGTATTTT.

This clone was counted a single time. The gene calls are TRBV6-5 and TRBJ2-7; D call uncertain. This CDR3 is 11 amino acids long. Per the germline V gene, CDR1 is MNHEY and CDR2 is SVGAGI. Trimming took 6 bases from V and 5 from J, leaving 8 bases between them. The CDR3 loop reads CASRSRDEQYF. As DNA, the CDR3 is TGTGCCAGCAGGTCCCGGGACGAGCAGTACTTC.

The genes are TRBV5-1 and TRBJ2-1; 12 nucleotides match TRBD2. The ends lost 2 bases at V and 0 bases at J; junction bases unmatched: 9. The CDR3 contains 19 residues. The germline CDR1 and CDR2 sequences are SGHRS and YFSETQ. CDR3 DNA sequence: TGCGCCAGCAGCTTAGGACTAGCGGGATCGTCGGGCTCCTACAATGAGCAGTTCTTC. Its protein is CASSLGLAGSSGSYNEQFF.

The chain's CDR3 is CSVESVWGYGDEQFF. CDR3 sequence (DNA): TGCAGCGTTGAGAGCGTTTGGGGGTATGGGGATGAGCAGTTCTTC. The chain is built from TRBV29-1 and TRBJ2-1; the D call may be TRBD1 or TRBD2 (5 bases each). CDR3 length: 15 amino acids. V was pared by 3 bases and J by 8 bases, with 20 bases between. CDR1 is SQVTM, CDR2 ANQGSEA, per germline.

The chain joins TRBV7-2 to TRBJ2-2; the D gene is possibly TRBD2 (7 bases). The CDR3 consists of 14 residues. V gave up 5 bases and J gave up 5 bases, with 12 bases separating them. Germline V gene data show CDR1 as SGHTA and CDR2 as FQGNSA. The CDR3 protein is CASSRGGDTGELFF. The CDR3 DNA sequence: TGTGCCAGCAGCCGCGGGGGCGATACCGGGGAGCTGTTTTTT. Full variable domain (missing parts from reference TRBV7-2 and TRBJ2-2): GAGVSQSPSNKVTEKGKDVELRCDPISGHTALYWYRQSLGQGLEFLIYFQGNSAPDKSGLPSDRFSAERTGGSVSTLTIQRTQQEDSAVYLCASSRGGDTGELFFGEGSRLTVL.

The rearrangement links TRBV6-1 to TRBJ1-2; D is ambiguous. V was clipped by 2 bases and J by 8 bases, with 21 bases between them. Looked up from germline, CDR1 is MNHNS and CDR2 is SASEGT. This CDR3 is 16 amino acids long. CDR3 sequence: CASSELQLGSTEGYTF. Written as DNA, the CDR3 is TGTGCCAGCAGTGAACTCCAACTGGGAAGCACGGAGGGCTACACCTTC.

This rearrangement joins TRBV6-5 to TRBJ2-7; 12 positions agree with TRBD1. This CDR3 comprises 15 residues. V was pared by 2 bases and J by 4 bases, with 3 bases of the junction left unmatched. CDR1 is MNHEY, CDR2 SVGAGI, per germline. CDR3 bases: TGTGCCAGCAGTTACGGGACAGGGGGCCGATACGAGCAGTACTTC. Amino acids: CASSYGTGGRYEQYF.

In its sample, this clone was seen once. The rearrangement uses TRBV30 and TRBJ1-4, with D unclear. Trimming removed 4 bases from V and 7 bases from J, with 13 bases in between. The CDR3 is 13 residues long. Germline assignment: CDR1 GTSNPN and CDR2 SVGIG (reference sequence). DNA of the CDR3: TGTGCCTGGACCGTTCCAACCAGTGAAAAACTGTTTTTT. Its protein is CAWTVPTSEKLFF.

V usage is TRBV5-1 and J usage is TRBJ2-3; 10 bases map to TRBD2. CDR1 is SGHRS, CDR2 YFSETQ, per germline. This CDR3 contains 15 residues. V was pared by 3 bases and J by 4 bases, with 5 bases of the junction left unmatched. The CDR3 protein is CASSSGLALPDTQYF. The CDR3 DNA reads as TGCGCCAGCAGCTCGGGACTAGCGTTGCCAGATACGCAGTATTTT.

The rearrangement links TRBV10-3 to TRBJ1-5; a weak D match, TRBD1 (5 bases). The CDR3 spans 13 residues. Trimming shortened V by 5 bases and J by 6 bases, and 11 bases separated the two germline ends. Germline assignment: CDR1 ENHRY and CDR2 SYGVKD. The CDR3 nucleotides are TGTGCCATCAGTCAGGGTAGGAGTCAGCCCCAGCATTTT. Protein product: CAISQGRSQPQHF.